This record looks at one TCR beta chain sequence and its context. A read error may be the cause here, since a much bigger clone is one base away. A single record per CDR3 protein comes from TCRdb applying MiXCR to the reads. The repertoire holds under 250,000 distinct CDR3 sequences, with 29% as singletons. These data are taken from a study of kidney transplant recipient with SARS-CoV-2 infection. V lost 7 bases to trimming and J lost 4 bases, with 23 bases between them. The CDR3 is 16 residues long. CDR1 and CDR2 from the germline V gene are SGHRS and YFSETQ. This chain connects TRBV5-1 to TRBJ1-2; D is uncertain. The source is a male patient younger than 45 who had COVID-19 and was a kidney transplant recipient. The T cells may partly be graft donor cells. The source material was a blood sample, sampled at baseline and on day 111 from a kidney transplant recipient. The CDR3 sequence: CASDLKSVRKAYGYTF. For the CDR3, the DNA is TGCGCCAGCGACCTCAAATCGGTTCGAAAGGCCTATGGCTACACCTTC. Filled out from reference TRBV5-1 and TRBJ1-2, the complete variable domain reads KAGVTQTPRYLIKTRGQQVTLSCSPISGHRSVSWYQQTPGQGLQFLFEYFSETQRNKGNFPGRFSGRQFSNSRSEMNVSTLELGDSALYLCASDLKSVRKAYGYTFGSGTRLTVV.